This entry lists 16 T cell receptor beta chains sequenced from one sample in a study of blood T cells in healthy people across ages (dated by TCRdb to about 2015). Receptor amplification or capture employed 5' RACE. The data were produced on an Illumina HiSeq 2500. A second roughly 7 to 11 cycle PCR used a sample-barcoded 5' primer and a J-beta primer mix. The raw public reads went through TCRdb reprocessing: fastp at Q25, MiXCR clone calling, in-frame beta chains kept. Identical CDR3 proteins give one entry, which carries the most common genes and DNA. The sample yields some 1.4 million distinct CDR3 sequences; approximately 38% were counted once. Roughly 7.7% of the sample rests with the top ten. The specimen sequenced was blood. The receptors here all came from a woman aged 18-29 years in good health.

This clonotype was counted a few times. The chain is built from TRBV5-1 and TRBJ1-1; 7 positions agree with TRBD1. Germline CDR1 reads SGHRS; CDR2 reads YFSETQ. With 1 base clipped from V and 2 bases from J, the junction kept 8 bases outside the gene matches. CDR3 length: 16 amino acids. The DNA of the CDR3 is TGCGCCAGCAGCTTGAGTACAGGGGAGGGAAACACTGAAGCTTTCTTT. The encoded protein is CASSLSTGEGNTEAFF. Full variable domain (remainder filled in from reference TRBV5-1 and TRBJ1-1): KAGVTQTPRYLIKTRGQQVTLSCSPISGHRSVSWYQQTPGQGLQFLFEYFSETQRNKGNFPGRFSGRQFSNSRSEMNVSTLELGDSALYLCASSLSTGEGNTEAFFGQGTRLTVV.

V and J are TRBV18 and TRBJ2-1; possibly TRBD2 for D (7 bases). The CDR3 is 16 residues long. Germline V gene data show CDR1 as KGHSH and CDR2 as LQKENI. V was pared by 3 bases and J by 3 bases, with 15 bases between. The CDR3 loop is CASSPKREGGYNEQFF. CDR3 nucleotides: TGTGCCAGCTCACCCAAGCGGGAAGGGGGCTACAATGAGCAGTTCTTC.

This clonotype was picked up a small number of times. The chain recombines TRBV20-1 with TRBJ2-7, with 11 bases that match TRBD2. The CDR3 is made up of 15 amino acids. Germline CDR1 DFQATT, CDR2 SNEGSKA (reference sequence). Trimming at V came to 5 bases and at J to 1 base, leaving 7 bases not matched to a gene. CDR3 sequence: CSAPKLAGDSYEQYF. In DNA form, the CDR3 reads TGCAGTGCTCCCAAACTAGCGGGAGATTCCTACGAGCAGTACTTC.

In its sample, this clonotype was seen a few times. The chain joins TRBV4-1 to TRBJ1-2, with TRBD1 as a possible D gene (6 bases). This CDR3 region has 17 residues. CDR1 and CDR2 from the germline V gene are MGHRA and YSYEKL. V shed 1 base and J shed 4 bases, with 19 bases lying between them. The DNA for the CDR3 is TGCGCCAGCAGCCAAGGGAGGTTGGGGGGCCACATCTATGGCTACACCTTC. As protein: CASSQGRLGGHIYGYTF.

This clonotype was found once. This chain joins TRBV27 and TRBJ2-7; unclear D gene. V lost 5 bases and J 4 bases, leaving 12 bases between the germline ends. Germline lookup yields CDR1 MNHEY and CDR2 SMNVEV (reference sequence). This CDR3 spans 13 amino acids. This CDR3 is CASSPRSPYEQYF. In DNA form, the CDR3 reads TGTGCCAGCAGTCCCCGGTCCCCATACGAGCAGTACTTC.

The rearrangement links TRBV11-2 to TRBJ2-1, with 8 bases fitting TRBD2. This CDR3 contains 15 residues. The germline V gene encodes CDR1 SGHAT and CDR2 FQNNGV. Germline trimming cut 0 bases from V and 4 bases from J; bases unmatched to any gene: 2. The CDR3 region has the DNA TGTGCCAGCAGCTTAGATCAGCGGGAGTACAATGAGCAGTTCTTC. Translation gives CASSLDQREYNEQFF.

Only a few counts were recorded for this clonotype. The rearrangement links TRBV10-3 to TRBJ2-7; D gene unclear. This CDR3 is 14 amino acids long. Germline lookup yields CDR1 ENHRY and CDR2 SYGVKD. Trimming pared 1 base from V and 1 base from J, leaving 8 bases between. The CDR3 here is CAISELSDSYEQYF. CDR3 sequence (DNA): TGTGCCATCAGTGAGTTGTCAGATTCCTACGAGCAGTACTTC.

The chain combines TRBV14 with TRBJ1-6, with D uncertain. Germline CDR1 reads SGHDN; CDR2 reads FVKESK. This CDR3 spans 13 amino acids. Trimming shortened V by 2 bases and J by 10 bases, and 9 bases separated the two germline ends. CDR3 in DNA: TGTGCCAGCAGCCAACAGGTTCGGTCACCCCTCCACTTT. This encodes CASSQQVRSPLHF.

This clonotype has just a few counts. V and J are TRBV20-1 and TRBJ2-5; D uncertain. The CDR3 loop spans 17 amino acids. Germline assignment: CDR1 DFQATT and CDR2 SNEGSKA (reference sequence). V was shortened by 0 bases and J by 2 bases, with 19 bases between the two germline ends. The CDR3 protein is CSARDPIQGPRQETQYF. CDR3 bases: TGCAGTGCTAGAGACCCTATTCAAGGCCCCCGTCAAGAGACCCAGTACTTC.

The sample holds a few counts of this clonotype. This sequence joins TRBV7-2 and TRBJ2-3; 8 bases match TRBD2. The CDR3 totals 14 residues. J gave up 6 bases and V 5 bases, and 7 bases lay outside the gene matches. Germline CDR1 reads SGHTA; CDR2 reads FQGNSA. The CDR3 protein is CASSPGGVPDTQYF. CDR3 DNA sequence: TGTGCCAGCAGCCCGGGGGGGGTCCCGGATACGCAGTATTTT.

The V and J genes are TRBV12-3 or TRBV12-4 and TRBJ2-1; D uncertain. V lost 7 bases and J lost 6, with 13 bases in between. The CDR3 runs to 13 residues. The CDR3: CASTNTVPNEQFF. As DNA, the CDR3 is TGTGCCAGCACCAATACCGTCCCCAATGAGCAGTTCTTC.

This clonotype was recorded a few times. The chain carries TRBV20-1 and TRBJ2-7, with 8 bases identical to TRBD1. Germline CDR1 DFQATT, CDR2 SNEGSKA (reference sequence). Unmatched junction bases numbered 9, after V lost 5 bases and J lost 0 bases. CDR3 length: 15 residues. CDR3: CSAGPWTGTSYEQYF. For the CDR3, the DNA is TGCAGTGCTGGACCCTGGACAGGGACCTCCTACGAGCAGTACTTC.

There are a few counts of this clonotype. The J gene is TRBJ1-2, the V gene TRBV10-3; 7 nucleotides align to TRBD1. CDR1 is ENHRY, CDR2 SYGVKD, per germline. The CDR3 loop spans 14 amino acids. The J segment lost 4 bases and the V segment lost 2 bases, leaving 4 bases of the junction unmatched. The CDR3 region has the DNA TGTGCCATCAGTGAGGGGGACAGTCTCTATGGCTACACCTTC. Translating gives CAISEGDSLYGYTF.

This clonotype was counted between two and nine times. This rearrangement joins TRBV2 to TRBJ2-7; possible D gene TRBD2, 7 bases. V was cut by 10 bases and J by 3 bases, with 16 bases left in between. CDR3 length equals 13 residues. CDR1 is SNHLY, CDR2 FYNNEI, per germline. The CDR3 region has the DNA TGTGCCACCCACGGGGGGCGCTTCTACGAGCAGTACTTC. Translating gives CATHGGRFYEQYF.

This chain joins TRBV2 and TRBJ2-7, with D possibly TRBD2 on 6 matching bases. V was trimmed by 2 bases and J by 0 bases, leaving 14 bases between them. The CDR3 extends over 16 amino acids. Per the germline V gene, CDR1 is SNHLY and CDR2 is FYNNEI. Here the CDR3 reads CASSERGRAGSYEQYF. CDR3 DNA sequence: TGTGCCAGCAGTGAAAGGGGACGAGCGGGCTCCTACGAGCAGTACTTC.

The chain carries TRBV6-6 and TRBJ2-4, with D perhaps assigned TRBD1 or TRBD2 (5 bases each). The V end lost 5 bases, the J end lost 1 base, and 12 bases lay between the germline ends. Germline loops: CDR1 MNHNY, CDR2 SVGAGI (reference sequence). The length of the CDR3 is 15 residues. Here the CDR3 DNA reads TGTGCCAGCAGTCCGGGGACGCGGGCCAAAAACATTCAGTACTTC. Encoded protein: CASSPGTRAKNIQYF.